The clone carrying this T cell receptor (beta chain) occurred many times. Antigen specificity is unknown. The sorted Tregs were CD4+CD25+CD127-/low cells. Study findings and constraints: Tumor-infiltrating Treg TCR alpha and beta sequences overlapped most with tumor naive CD4+ T cells, then blood naive.

The CDR3 contains 14 residues. The germline gives CDR1 SGHVS, CDR2 FQNEAQ. The V and J ends lost 3 bases and 1 base respectively, with 9 bases between them. In TCRdb, the 5' RACE reads were re-called with MiXCR into one record per CDR3 protein. The data show roughly 42,000 distinct CDR3 sequences, less than 25% seen once. Sequencing used Tregs sorted from blood. The receptor was derived from a female donor with breast cancer. The chain couples TRBV7-8 to TRBJ1-1; D might be TRBD1 (6 bases). The CDR3 nucleotides read TGTGCCAGCAGCTTGGGGGCACAGAACACTGAAGCTTTCTTT. Its protein is CASSLGAQNTEAFF.